Sequencing of this T cell receptor (beta chain) was carried out in a study of metastatic and nonmetastatic thyroid tumors. Per the original methods: Variation in CDR3 across clinicopathological groups served as the basis for constructing a distant-metastasis classifier in papillary thyroid cancer. TCRdb reprocessed the PCR reads via MiXCR. These V and J calls originate from TCRdb's pipeline instead of the authors' own analysis. Of approximately 15,000 clones listed, roughly 20% are singletons. Thyroid surgery took place with no prior treatment in any patient. Germline V gives CDR1 MNHEY, CDR2 SMNVEV (reference sequence). With 5 bases clipped from V and 7 bases from J, the junction kept 12 bases outside the gene matches. This CDR3 region has 15 residues. This clone is termed medium-sized.

This TCR derives from a female donor with papillary thyroid cancer or a benign thyroid nodule (not recorded which). Some clones in this sample may be carry-over from other donors' samples. The chain uses TRBV27 and TRBJ1-2, with 8 bases matching TRBD1. The sequenced material came from blood. The CDR3 sequence: CASSPIRGPLSGYTF. In DNA form, the CDR3 reads TGTGCCAGCAGTCCGATCAGGGGGCCGTTAAGTGGCTACACCTTC.